The 13 T cell receptor beta chains below were found in one sample sequenced in a study of blood T cells in healthy people across ages. With a J-beta primer mix and a sample-barcoded 5' primer, a second PCR ran roughly 6 to 11 cycles. TCRdb re-derived calls from the 5' RACE reads in MiXCR, one entry per CDR3 protein. This table holds roughly 560,000 distinct CDR3 sequences, less than 25% found once. This sample was shared with a second study, whose subject was T cells of mothers and their children.

Input material: blood. The source is a boy younger than 18 in good health.

This chain links TRBV7-9 with TRBJ1-1, with D unresolved. The CDR3 consists of 16 residues. Germline CDR1 SEHNR, CDR2 FQNEAQ (reference sequence). V lost 5 bases to trimming and J lost 1 base, with 17 bases between them. CDR3: CASSARRTTGNTEAFF. CDR3 nucleotides: TGTGCCAGCAGCGCGCGACGAACTACGGGGAACACTGAAGCTTTCTTT.

The sample holds a few counts of this clonotype. J is TRBJ2-1 and V is TRBV6-6; possibly TRBD1 for D (6 bases). Germline lookup yields CDR1 MNHNY and CDR2 SVGAGI (reference sequence). The ends were cut back, 3 bases at V and 5 bases at J, with 17 bases in the middle. CDR3 length: 16 amino acids. CDR3 nucleotide sequence: TGTGCCAGCAGTTATTCGCCGGGACATACAAACAATGAGCAGTTCTTC. It specifies CASSYSPGHTNNEQFF.

This clonotype has a count of ten or more. This chain joins TRBV6-1 and TRBJ2-7; TRBD1 might be the D (5 bases). The CDR3 spans 13 residues. Trimming stripped 4 bases from V and 0 bases from J, with 7 bases between. Per germline, CDR1 MNHNS and CDR2 SASEGT. The CDR3: CASSARVSYEQYF. The CDR3 DNA reads as TGTGCCAGCAGTGCCAGGGTCTCCTACGAGCAGTACTTC.

The chain recombines TRBV6-5 with TRBJ1-2; D may be TRBD1 (5 bases). CDR1 and CDR2 from the germline V gene are MNHEY and SVGAGI. This CDR3 is built from 14 residues. The ends were cut back, 8 bases at V and 4 bases at J, with 17 bases in the middle. The CDR3 DNA is TGTGCCAGCGCATTGGGAGCTCAGGGCTATGGCTACACCTTC. It codes for CASALGAQGYGYTF.

The table lists this clonotype with a few counts. The chain links TRBV20-1 to TRBJ2-7, with D perhaps matching TRBD2 (6 bases). Germline CDR1 and CDR2: DFQATT and SNEGSKA (reference sequence). V lost 7 bases to trimming and J lost 3 bases, with 16 bases between them. CDR3 length: 13 amino acids. CDR3 coding DNA: TGCAGTGGCCGGGGGACGGCGATCTACGAGCAGTACTTC. It encodes CSGRGTAIYEQYF.

The chain joins TRBV7-3 to TRBJ2-7, with TRBD2 identical over 8 bases. Germline loops: CDR1 SGHTA, CDR2 FQGTGA. V lost 5 bases, J lost 5 bases, and 5 bases stayed unmatched. This CDR3 region has 13 residues. The CDR3 is CASSRGTSNEQYF. CDR3 nucleotide sequence: TGTGCCAGCAGCCGCGGGACTAGTAACGAGCAGTACTTC.

A remark on this clonotype: Likely a read error: the CDR3 ends without its conserved phenylalanine or tryptophan. The genes are TRBV3-1 and TRBJ2-5, with 12 bases that match TRBD2. Germline lookup yields CDR1 LGHDT and CDR2 YNNKEL (reference sequence). V shed 5 bases, J shed 4 bases, and the junction held 14 bases outside the gene matches. This CDR3 comprises 18 residues. CDR3 DNA: TGTGCCAGCAGCTCAAGACTAGCGGGAGTAGGCCTAGGAGAGACCCAGTACTAC. Protein product: CASSSRLAGVGLGETQYY.

The J gene is TRBJ1-2, the V gene TRBV4-1; maybe TRBD1 (5 bases). With 3 bases removed from V and 5 bases from J, the gap between germline ends came to 16 bases. CDR3 size: 15 residues. Germline values: CDR1 MGHRA, CDR2 YSYEKL. CDR3 loop: CASSHPQNRWYGYTF. CDR3 nucleotide sequence: TGCGCCAGCAGCCATCCCCAAAACAGGTGGTATGGCTACACCTTC.

A few counts support this clonotype. This chain uses TRBV7-8 with TRBJ2-5; 8 bases match TRBD2. CDR1 and CDR2 from the germline V gene are SGHVS and FQNEAQ. J was trimmed by 3 bases and V by 3 bases; bases with no gene match: 6. The length of the CDR3 is 15 residues. CDR3 amino acids: CASSFRPGLEETQYF. The CDR3 DNA follows: TGTGCCAGCAGCTTCAGACCGGGACTAGAAGAGACCCAGTACTTC.

The chain combines TRBV20-1 with TRBJ1-5; no reliable D call. CDR1 is DFQATT, CDR2 SNEGSKA, per germline (reference sequence). V was trimmed by 0 bases and J by 7 bases, leaving 19 bases between them. The CDR3 totals 16 residues. CDR3: CSARDWQLEGGQPQHF. CDR3 bases: TGCAGTGCTAGAGATTGGCAATTGGAGGGCGGCCAGCCCCAGCATTTT.

This clonotype has just a few counts. The rearrangement joins TRBV28 to TRBJ2-2; D gene ambiguous. Germline values: CDR1 MDHEN, CDR2 SYDVKM. The CDR3 contains 16 residues. V lost 3 bases and J 1 base, leaving 12 bases between the germline ends. The CDR3 DNA reads TGTGCCAGCAGTTTTGGGCCCTATAGGAACACCGGGGAGCTGTTTTTT. This encodes CASSFGPYRNTGELFF.

In its sample, this clonotype was seen many times. The chain employs TRBV30 and TRBJ2-5, with a tentative D call TRBD1 (5 bases). V dropped 3 bases and J dropped 3 bases, with 11 bases sitting between them. This CDR3 region has 13 residues. Per the germline V gene, CDR1 is GTSNPN and CDR2 is SVGIG (reference sequence). The CDR3 loop reads CAWRRGSEETQYF. The CDR3, as DNA: TGTGCCTGGAGAAGGGGATCGGAAGAGACCCAGTACTTC.

The chain has TRBV15 and TRBJ2-1, with 11 bases that match TRBD2. Germline values: CDR1 LNHNV, CDR2 YYDKDF (reference sequence). The CDR3 has 15 amino acids. V gave up 0 bases and J gave up 11 bases; unmatched junction bases: 6. CDR3 in amino acids: CATSRDATSGGQQFF. The CDR3 nucleotides read TGTGCCACCAGCAGAGATGCCACTAGCGGGGGCCAGCAGTTCTTC.